This T cell receptor beta chain was sequenced for a study of somatic mutations in cytotoxic T cells in rheumatoid arthritis. Using immunoSEQ multiplex PCR, the repertoire was profiled, and TCRdb retains in-frame clones only, with some absent. The table lists approximately 30,000 clones, 82% of them singletons. Notes on this clone: What it recognizes is unknown.

V lost 1 base and J lost 4, with 17 bases in between. Germline CDR1 and CDR2: SGHAT and FQNNGV. There are 16 residues in the CDR3. Findings and limits, study-wide: It was found that CD8+ T-cell clonality in rheumatoid arthritis patients did not differ significantly from that in age-matched healthy controls. Unidentified antigens were the targets of the expanded CD8+ clones. There were about an eighth of the roughly 65 patients in whom the largest CD8+ clone exceeded 20% of CD8+ cells.

After CD4+ and CD8+ cells were isolated by positive magnetic bead selection, their purity was checked by flow cytometry. The J gene is TRBJ2-7, the V gene TRBV11-2; a weak D match, TRBD1 (5 bases). The sequenced sample consisted of CD8+ T cells sorted from blood. This clonotype was obtained from an adult with rheumatoid arthritis. As DNA, the CDR3 is TGTGCCAGCAGCTTAGGTTTGGCTGTCCCAGGGTACGAGCAGTACTTC. Translating it yields CASSLGLAVPGYEQYF.